These T cell receptor beta chains were read from a single sample in a study of Ad26.COV2.S vaccination and SARS-CoV-2 variants. Sequencing used immunoSEQ multiplex PCR; TCRdb keeps in-frame clones, though not all of them. The sample records over 350,000 clones, roughly nine tenths being singletons. The sequencing here drew on peripheral blood, taken in a trial of Ad26.COV2.S vaccine versus placebo. The source of these receptors is a person aged 18 to 65 who received the Ad26.COV2.S COVID-19 vaccine or a placebo. The CDR3 runs from the conserved cysteine through the conserved F or W. The D gene is left open where the match is weak. Clone size is given for some rows only: seen once, a few or many times, or a class if the clone is expanded.

cdr3_length,j_call,clone_size,d_call,v_call,cdr3_nt,cdr3_aa
16,TRBJ2-1,.,TRBD1,TRBV6-6,TGTGCCAGCAGTTACTACGACAGGGGCTCCTACAATGAGCAGTTCTTC,CASSYYDRGSYNEQFF
12,TRBJ1-1,.,TRBD1,TRBV11-2,TGTGCCAGCAGCCTACAGGGGACTGAAGCTTTCTTT,CASSLQGTEAFF
12,TRBJ1-1,.,.,TRBV6-2/TRBV6-3,TGTGCCAGCAGCCCAGGGTTTTCTGAAGCTTTCTTT,CASSPGFSEAFF
14,TRBJ1-1,.,TRBD1,TRBV15,TGTGCCACCAGCAGAGGGTCCCAGGGGGCTGAAGCTTTCTTT,CATSRGSQGAEAFF
12,TRBJ1-1,.,.,TRBV27,TGTGCCAGCGGGGAAGGTTGGGGGAAAGCTTTCTTT,CASGEGWGKAFF
13,TRBJ1-4,.,.,TRBV2,TGTGCCAGCATTAGTCCCCTTAATGAAAAACTGTTTTTT,CASISPLNEKLFF
17,TRBJ1-1,.,TRBD1,TRBV4-1,TGCGCCAGCAGCCAAACCGGGACAGCGCAAGTCAAGACTGAAGCTTTCTTT,CASSQTGTAQVKTEAFF
13,TRBJ2-2,.,.,TRBV6-5,TGTGCCAGTATGATTTTTGTGCCCGGGGAGCTGTTTTTT,CASMIFVPGELFF
14,TRBJ1-2,.,.,TRBV5-1,TGCGCCAGCAGCTTGGGCAGACTTGGCTATGGCTACACCTTC,CASSLGRLGYGYTF
14,TRBJ2-2,.,.,TRBV9,TGTGCCAGCAGCTTTACAGTGAACACCGGGGAGCTGTTTTTT,CASSFTVNTGELFF
14,TRBJ1-3,many,.,TRBV5-1,TGCGCCAGCAACCAAGGGGGTGCTGGAAACACCATATATTTT,CASNQGGAGNTIYF
17,TRBJ2-3,.,TRBD2,TRBV3-1/TRBV3-2,TGTGCCAGCAGCCGCGATGCTGGCGGGGGGGCCTTAGATACGCAGTATTTT,CASSRDAGGGALDTQYF
14,TRBJ1-1,.,.,TRBV27,TGTGCCAGCAGTCAGGTGAGGTCAGGGTCTGAAGCTTTCTTT,CASSQVRSGSEAFF
15,TRBJ2-5,.,.,TRBV27,TGTGCCAGCAGTCCCCGGTTTTCAATTCAAGAGACCCAGTACTTC,CASSPRFSIQETQYF
14,TRBJ2-1,.,TRBD2,TRBV7-9,TGTGCCAGCAGCTTCTCTAGCGGGGGCAATGAGCAGTTCTTC,CASSFSSGGNEQFF
15,TRBJ2-7,.,TRBD1,TRBV7-9,TGTGCCAGCAGCCCAGCCGGGACAGGGGCATGGGAGCAGTACTTC,CASSPAGTGAWEQYF
15,TRBJ1-5,once,TRBD1,TRBV6-2/TRBV6-3,TGTGCCAGCAGTTACGGACAGGGAGGCAATCAGCCCCAGCATTTT,CASSYGQGGNQPQHF
16,TRBJ2-1,.,TRBD2,TRBV24-1,TGTGCCACCAGTGAGGGTAGCGGGGGGGCCTCCAATGAGCAGTTCTTC,CATSEGSGGASNEQFF
17,TRBJ2-2,once,TRBD1,TRBV15,TGTGCCACCAGCAGAGATCGCGGGACAGGTCATACCGGGGAGCTGTTTTTT,CATSRDRGTGHTGELFF
15,TRBJ1-2,.,.,TRBV9,TGTGCCAGCAGCGGGACTCTCAAGGGGGTCGAGGGCTACACCTTC,CASSGTLKGVEGYTF
18,TRBJ2-7,.,TRBD1,TRBV2,TGTGCCAGCAGTGAAGGTTGGACAGGGGGCTTAAGGACCTACGAGCAGTACTTC,CASSEGWTGGLRTYEQYF
12,TRBJ1-1,.,.,TRBV28,TGTGCCAGCAGGACAGGGAACACTGAAGCTTTCTTT,CASRTGNTEAFF
15,TRBJ2-1,once,TRBD2,TRBV10-1,TGCGCCAGCAGTGAGACTAGCGGCCTCTACAATGAGCAGTTCTTC,CASSETSGLYNEQFF
16,TRBJ2-3,once,TRBD2,TRBV27,TGTGCCAGCAGTATGACTAGCGGGGGGGCGGGAGATACGCAGTATTTT,CASSMTSGGAGDTQYF
13,TRBJ2-7,.,TRBD2,TRBV6-5,TGTGCCAGCTGGGGGTATAGCGGGTACGAGCAGTACTTC,CASWGYSGYEQYF
19,TRBJ2-2,.,.,TRBV7-7,TGTGCTAGCAGCTTAGGGGGATTAGGGGCGCGACCCAACACCGGGGAGCTGTTTTTT,CASSLGGLGARPNTGELFF
15,TRBJ1-5,.,TRBD1,TRBV10-3,TGTGCCATCAGTTCGGACAGGGAAAAAGGTCAGCCCCAGCATTTT,CAISSDREKGQPQHF
14,TRBJ2-7,.,.,TRBV6-5,TGTGCCAGCAGCAGGGACACTTTCCGCTACGAGCAGTACTTC,CASSRDTFRYEQYF
16,TRBJ1-3,.,.,TRBV2,TGTGCCAGCAGTGAAGATGGGGCAGGGACGGGAAACACCATATATTTT,CASSEDGAGTGNTIYF
14,TRBJ1-2,.,TRBD1,TRBV7-9,TGTGCCAGCAGTCCCCCGACAGGGAATAATGGCTACACCTTC,CASSPPTGNNGYTF
16,TRBJ1-2,.,.,TRBV12-2,TGTGCAAGTCGCTTACCGAATGACAGGGAATCGAGCGGCTACACCTTC,CASRLPNDRESSGYTF
15,TRBJ2-1,.,TRBD2,TRBV7-2,TGTGCCAGCAGCCCACGATCCGGGACTAGAGATGAGCAGTTCTTC,CASSPRSGTRDEQFF
16,TRBJ2-5,.,.,TRBV24-1,TGTGCCACCAGTGATTACAGGGTTGGAGGTTTCGGGACCCAGTACTTC,CATSDYRVGGFGTQYF
15,TRBJ2-2,.,.,TRBV15,TGTGCCACCTCGGGGGGCGCGGGGGACACCGGGGAGCTGTTTTTT,CATSGGAGDTGELFF
14,TRBJ1-2,.,TRBD1,TRBV29-1,TGCAGCGCCGCTACGGACAGGGGAACGAGTGGCTACACCTTC,CSAATDRGTSGYTF
13,TRBJ2-7,.,.,TRBV7-2,TGTGCCAGCAGCACCAGGGGACCCTACGAGCAGTACTTC,CASSTRGPYEQYF
14,TRBJ1-5,.,.,TRBV6-5,TGTGCCAGCAGACCCACAGGGATATATCAGCCCCAGCATTTT,CASRPTGIYQPQHF
16,TRBJ2-5,.,TRBD2,TRBV10-3,TGTGCCATCAGTCGGACTAGCGGGGGTATAGGGGAGACCCAGTACTTC,CAISRTSGGIGETQYF